Ten or more counts support the clone carrying this T cell receptor beta chain. This CDR3 has 12 amino acids. Per the germline V gene, CDR1 is SGHTA and CDR2 is FQGNSA. V was pared by 4 bases and J by 2 bases, with 3 bases between. TCRbeta library construction was performed incorporating unique molecular identifiers. TCRdb re-called the PCR reads with MiXCR, one entry per CDR3 protein. The table lists about 200,000 distinct CDR3 sequences, roughly 6% of them singletons. The entry originates in a study of T-cell reconstitution after alpha-beta-depleted transplantation in children. The TCR sequence derives from a girl less than two years old with combined immunodeficiency, due to receive a stem cell transplant. The V and J genes are TRBV7-2 and TRBJ1-3; D not certain. This material consisted of PBMCs, taken before TCRalphabeta/CD19-depleted stem cell transplant. This CDR3 is CASSSTGNTIYF. CDR3 sequence (DNA): TGTGCCAGCAGCTCTACTGGAAACACCATATATTTT.